Listed below are T cell receptor beta chains from one sample, sequenced in a study of OX40 agonist ivuxolimab in advanced cancers. Measured with immunoSEQ multiplex PCR; TCRdb has only the in-frame clones, and not every one. Of approximately 61,000 clones listed, 91% are singletons. The source material was CD4+ or CD8+ T cells sorted from blood, sampled in a trial of the OX40 agonist ivuxolimab. Receptor source: an adult with an advanced solid tumor such as melanoma, head and neck, liver or kidney cancer. Each CDR3 is given with its conserved first and last residue. Fields, in order: clone size, J gene, V gene, CDR3 protein. Some rows have no size entry. The others give once, few or many, or a class for an expanded clone.

size: NA; J: TRBJ2-3; V: TRBV6-6; CDR3: CASSLSSGEDTQYF
size: NA; J: TRBJ2-7; V: TRBV10-1; CDR3: CASSHEQYF
size: NA; J: TRBJ2-1; V: TRBV9; CDR3: CASSASGNEQFF
size: once; J: TRBJ2-7; V: TRBV4-1; CDR3: CASSQGQGLMYEQYF
size: NA; J: TRBJ2-7; V: TRBV4-1; CDR3: CASSHSVGTGAYEQYF
size: NA; J: TRBJ2-7; V: TRBV2; CDR3: CASREQAEYEQYF
size: NA; J: TRBJ1-1; V: TRBV7-6; CDR3: CASSLTGATEAFF
size: once; J: TRBJ2-1; V: TRBV7-8; CDR3: CASSLGNPYNEQFF
size: NA; J: TRBJ2-6; V: TRBV19; CDR3: CASSKLSSGANVLTF
size: NA; J: TRBJ1-2; V: TRBV4-1; CDR3: CASSQVAGGADYGYTF
size: NA; J: TRBJ2-7; V: TRBV9; CDR3: CASSVNSYEQYF
size: once; J: TRBJ1-1; V: TRBV11-2; CDR3: CASSLDGEAFF
size: NA; J: TRBJ2-7; V: TRBV2; CDR3: CASSEVGQGVGAYEQYF
size: NA; J: TRBJ1-1; V: TRBV19; CDR3: CASSSRGGRDTEAFF
size: NA; J: TRBJ2-3; V: TRBV27; CDR3: CASSLSRADTQYF
size: NA; J: TRBJ2-4; V: TRBV27; CDR3: CASSFAGGIQYF
size: NA; J: TRBJ2-2; V: TRBV10-2; CDR3: CASSESGVTGELFF
size: few; J: TRBJ1-4; V: TRBV6-5; CDR3: CASSYEGRTNEKLFF
size: NA; J: TRBJ1-4; V: TRBV2; CDR3: CASSGADRVEATNEKLFF
size: NA; J: TRBJ2-2; V: TRBV6-5; CDR3: CASSPGQGAPGELFF
size: NA; J: TRBJ2-1; V: TRBV9; CDR3: CASSVASRAPYNEQFF
size: NA; J: TRBJ1-2; V: TRBV11-3; CDR3: CASSLAGIGQELYGYTF
size: few; J: TRBJ1-6; V: TRBV6-5; CDR3: CASSCAEEWHSPLHF
size: NA; J: TRBJ2-1; V: TRBV10-1; CDR3: CASSEEGDREDNEQFF
size: once; J: TRBJ2-7; V: TRBV28; CDR3: CASSPRTGVPGQYF
size: NA; J: TRBJ1-4; V: TRBV28; CDR3: CASSYSSYGNEKLFF
size: NA; J: TRBJ2-7; V: TRBV6-1; CDR3: CATKWADSYEQYF
size: NA; J: TRBJ2-7; V: TRBV7-8; CDR3: CASSPREGPSYYEQYF
size: NA; J: TRBJ1-2; V: TRBV7-8; CDR3: CASSLVGEGGYTF
size: NA; J: TRBJ2-7; V: TRBV29-1; CDR3: CSVTTGETYDEQYF
size: NA; J: TRBJ2-7; V: TRBV6-1; CDR3: CASSETGAEQYF
size: NA; J: TRBJ2-1; V: TRBV19; CDR3: CASSYPRDIDEQFF
size: few; J: TRBJ1-1; V: TRBV19; CDR3: CASSILGLAFF
size: NA; J: TRBJ1-2; V: TRBV19; CDR3: CASKLTVADYGYTF
size: NA; J: TRBJ1-2; V: TRBV7-9; CDR3: CASSLWSVTSYGCTF
size: once; J: TRBJ2-4; V: TRBV13; CDR3: CASSFIGGKNIQYF
size: NA; J: TRBJ1-1; V: TRBV5-4; CDR3: CASSLPGLAEAFF
size: NA; J: TRBJ2-1; V: TRBV4-1; CDR3: CASSHLAGSSYNEQFF
size: few; J: TRBJ1-2; V: TRBV5-5; CDR3: CASSFRWTDYGYTF
size: NA; J: TRBJ1-5; V: TRBV28; CDR3: CASSLPYTNQPQHF
size: once; J: TRBJ2-2; V: TRBV19; CDR3: CASSTWTGNTGELFF
size: NA; J: TRBJ2-7; V: TRBV7-2; CDR3: CASSSGQGVYEQYF
size: NA; J: TRBJ2-1; V: TRBV21-1; CDR3: CASIDRGGNEQFF
size: NA; J: TRBJ2-7; V: TRBV5-1; CDR3: CASSLAGGQAYYEQYF
size: NA; J: TRBJ1-3; V: TRBV18; CDR3: CASSPPQSNIPVSGSGNTIYF
size: NA; J: TRBJ1-6; V: TRBV28; CDR3: CASSRQSTYSPLHF
size: NA; J: TRBJ2-5; V: TRBV6-5; CDR3: CASQGAQETQYF